The rows below give T cell receptor beta chains drawn from one sample of a study of PD-L1 blockade in urothelial cancer. The protocol was immunoSEQ multiplex PCR, while the TCRdb copy is restricted to in-frame clones and leaves out a portion. The sample has tens of thousands of clones; 36% are singletons. The material sequenced was tumor tissue, taken before atezolizumab (anti-PD-L1) treatment. The source is a man aged 55 to 70 with urothelial cancer. Each CDR3 is given with its conserved first and last residue. The D gene is left open where the match is weak. Only some rows state a clone size, as once, few, many or a class for expanded clones.

d_call: -; v_call: TRBV18; cdr3_length: 15; clone_size: -; j_call: TRBJ2-7; cdr3_nt: TGTGCCAGCTCACAGGCCGGCGGGGTCTCCTACGAGCAGTACTTC; cdr3_aa: CASSQAGGVSYEQYF
d_call: -; v_call: TRBV4-1; cdr3_length: 14; clone_size: many; j_call: TRBJ2-7; cdr3_nt: TGCGCCAGCAGCCAAGAAGGGGCAGGGTACGAGCAGTACTTC; cdr3_aa: CASSQEGAGYEQYF
d_call: -; v_call: TRBV7-2; cdr3_length: 13; clone_size: few; j_call: TRBJ1-3; cdr3_nt: TGTGCCAGCAGCGGGGTAGCTGGAAACACCATATATTTT; cdr3_aa: CASSGVAGNTIYF
d_call: TRBD1; v_call: TRBV19; cdr3_length: 16; clone_size: few; j_call: TRBJ1-2; cdr3_nt: TGTGCCAGTAGTAGGTTGACAGGGGTGTTTAACTATGGCTACACCTTC; cdr3_aa: CASSRLTGVFNYGYTF
d_call: TRBD1; v_call: TRBV6-8; cdr3_length: 18; clone_size: few; j_call: TRBJ1-4; cdr3_nt: TGTGCCAGCAGTGGCTGGCGGGACAGAACCGCAACTAATGAAAAACTGTTTTTT; cdr3_aa: CASSGWRDRTATNEKLFF
d_call: -; v_call: TRBV12-5; cdr3_length: 18; clone_size: few; j_call: TRBJ2-1; cdr3_nt: TGTGCTAGTGGTTTGGTAGGTAGTGGGGGGGGCGCGAAAAATGAGCAGTTCTTC; cdr3_aa: CASGLVGSGGGAKNEQFF
d_call: -; v_call: TRBV6-8; cdr3_length: 12; clone_size: -; j_call: TRBJ1-5; cdr3_nt: TGTGCCAGCAGTTACCCCGGTCAGCCCCAGCATTTT; cdr3_aa: CASSYPGQPQHF
d_call: -; v_call: TRBV11-3; cdr3_length: 15; clone_size: -; j_call: TRBJ2-5; cdr3_nt: TGTGCCAGCAGCTTAGGCTCAGGAACACAAGAGACCCAGTACTTC; cdr3_aa: CASSLGSGTQETQYF
d_call: TRBD1; v_call: TRBV4-1; cdr3_length: 16; clone_size: many; j_call: TRBJ2-5; cdr3_nt: TGCGCCAGCAGCCAAGATCGGTACAGGGGCCAAGAGACCCAGTACTTC; cdr3_aa: CASSQDRYRGQETQYF
d_call: -; v_call: TRBV11-3; cdr3_length: 14; clone_size: many; j_call: TRBJ2-5; cdr3_nt: TGTGCCAGCAGCTCGCCTAGGATTTGGGAGACCCAGTACTTC; cdr3_aa: CASSSPRIWETQYF
d_call: -; v_call: TRBV6-8; cdr3_length: 16; clone_size: -; j_call: TRBJ2-1; cdr3_nt: TGTGCCAGCAGTTACTCGAGTATTCCCAACCTAGATGAGCAGTTCTTC; cdr3_aa: CASSYSSIPNLDEQFF
d_call: -; v_call: TRBV19; cdr3_length: 14; clone_size: -; j_call: TRBJ2-4; cdr3_nt: TGTGCCAGTAGTACGGGTGGAACGGCGCGCATTCAGTACTTC; cdr3_aa: CASSTGGTARIQYF
d_call: -; v_call: TRBV18; cdr3_length: 14; clone_size: few; j_call: TRBJ2-7; cdr3_nt: TGTGCCAGCTCACGATTAGTCCCCCCCTACGAGCAGTACTTC; cdr3_aa: CASSRLVPPYEQYF
d_call: TRBD2; v_call: TRBV7-7; cdr3_length: 15; clone_size: few; j_call: TRBJ2-1; cdr3_nt: TGTGCCAGCAGCGTACTAGCGGGAGGGTCGAATGAGCAGTTCTTC; cdr3_aa: CASSVLAGGSNEQFF
d_call: TRBD2; v_call: TRBV29-1; cdr3_length: 15; clone_size: -; j_call: TRBJ2-2; cdr3_nt: TGCAGCGTTGTCGGGGGGTCAGCGAACACCGGGGAGCTGTTTTTT; cdr3_aa: CSVVGGSANTGELFF
d_call: TRBD2; v_call: TRBV4-1; cdr3_length: 15; clone_size: -; j_call: TRBJ2-7; cdr3_nt: TGCGCCAGCAGCCAAGAACTAGCGAGCTCCTACGAGCAGTACTTC; cdr3_aa: CASSQELASSYEQYF
d_call: -; v_call: TRBV14; cdr3_length: 18; clone_size: -; j_call: TRBJ2-1; cdr3_nt: TGTGCCAGCAGCCAAGATTCAAGTCGAGCTTCCTACTACAATGAGCAGTTCTTC; cdr3_aa: CASSQDSSRASYYNEQFF
d_call: TRBD1; v_call: TRBV6-8; cdr3_length: 15; clone_size: -; j_call: TRBJ2-7; cdr3_nt: TGTGCCAGCACCCCAGCGGGACAGGGGATCTACGAGCAGTACTTC; cdr3_aa: CASTPAGQGIYEQYF
d_call: -; v_call: TRBV6-7; cdr3_length: 15; clone_size: -; j_call: TRBJ1-1; cdr3_nt: TGTGCCAGCAGAACGGGAGGGGACCTGAACACTGAAGCTTTCTTT; cdr3_aa: CASRTGGDLNTEAFF
d_call: TRBD1; v_call: TRBV19; cdr3_length: 15; clone_size: -; j_call: TRBJ2-7; cdr3_nt: TGTGCCAGTAGTGGGCCGGGACAGGGAATCTACGAGCAGTACTTC; cdr3_aa: CASSGPGQGIYEQYF